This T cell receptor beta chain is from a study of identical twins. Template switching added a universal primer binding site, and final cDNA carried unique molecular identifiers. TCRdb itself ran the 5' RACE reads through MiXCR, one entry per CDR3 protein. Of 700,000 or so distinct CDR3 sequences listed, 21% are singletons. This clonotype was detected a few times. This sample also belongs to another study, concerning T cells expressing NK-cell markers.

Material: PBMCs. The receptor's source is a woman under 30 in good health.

DNA for the CDR3: TGCAGTGCTAGCCTGAGTCCGGAGGGGGCCCTTCCCCTCCACTTT. This codes for CSASLSPEGALPLHF. This chain connects TRBV20-1 to TRBJ1-6, with 7 bases fitting TRBD1. V gave up 3 bases and J gave up 13 bases; unmatched junction bases: 15. Germline V gene lookup returns CDR1 DFQATT and CDR2 SNEGSKA (reference sequence). The CDR3 is 15 residues long.